The 13 T cell receptor beta chains below come from one sample, sequenced in a study of metastatic and nonmetastatic thyroid tumors. TCRdb redid the clone calls on the PCR reads using MiXCR. Here the sample spans approximately 30,000 clones, more than 20% being singletons. All patients were treatment-naive before thyroid surgery. Input material: blood. These receptors all come from a female donor with papillary thyroid cancer or a benign thyroid nodule (not recorded which). Some clones in this sample may be carry-over from other donors' samples.

The sample holds many counts of this clone. The gene calls are TRBV19 and TRBJ2-1; TRBD2 matches 9 bases. Per the germline V gene, CDR1 is LNHDA and CDR2 is SQIVND (reference sequence). V trimming: 5 bases; J trimming: 6 bases; junction bases outside the gene matches: 8. The CDR3 sequence is 15 residues long. CDR3 in DNA: TGTGCCAGTAGTCGGAGTGGCGGGAGGGTCAATGAGCAGTTCTTC. Its protein is CASSRSGGRVNEQFF.

This clone was recorded many times. The CDR3 here is CASSLTQWILGETQYF. In nucleotides, the CDR3 is TGTGCCAGCAGCCTAACGCAGTGGATTCTGGGAGAGACCCAGTACTTC. This chain links TRBV3-1 with TRBJ2-5, with unresolved D. Trimming took off 4 bases at V and 4 bases at J, with 19 bases between the two ends. The CDR3 loop spans 16 amino acids. The germline V gene has CDR1 LGHDT and CDR2 YNNKEL (reference sequence).

The J gene is TRBJ2-1, the V gene TRBV24-1; D is unclear. Trimming took 4 bases from V and 6 from J, leaving 18 bases between them. CDR3 length: 16 amino acids. Germline V CDR1 and CDR2: KGHDR, SFDVKD. DNA of the CDR3: TGTGCCACCAGTGACCCCCCTGGACCGCTGGGCAATGAGCAGTTCTTC. It specifies CATSDPPGPLGNEQFF.

The table lists this clone with many counts. V and J are TRBV24-1 and TRBJ1-4, with a tentative D call TRBD1 (6 bases). The CDR3 length is 19 residues. Trimming removed 5 bases at V and 7 bases at J, with 28 bases between. The germline gives CDR1 KGHDR, CDR2 SFDVKD. The CDR3 is CATSAQGRGLATNGEKLFF. The DNA of the CDR3 is TGTGCCACCAGTGCGCAGGGGAGGGGCCTTGCAACTAATGGTGAAAAACTGTTTTTT.

This clone was counted ten times or more. A read error may produce the germline difference seen at one junction end. The gene calls are TRBV7-7 and TRBJ2-1; 11 bases align to TRBD2. The CDR3 covers 15 residues. The germline V gene has CDR1 SSHAT and CDR2 FNYEAQ (reference sequence). The CDR3: CASSLGTSGYNEQFF. Written as DNA, the CDR3 is TGTGCTAGCAGCCTCGGGACTAGCGGCTACAATGAGCAGTTCTTC.

Many counts were recorded for this clone. The chain employs TRBV5-6 and TRBJ2-3, with D perhaps being TRBD1 or TRBD2 (5 bases each). CDR1 and CDR2 (germline): SGHDT, YYEEEE. V was trimmed by 1 base and J by 0 bases, leaving 12 bases between them. This CDR3 has 16 residues. DNA of the CDR3: TGTGCCAGCAGCTTGCACGGGGCGGTTAGCACAGATACGCAGTATTTT. Its translation: CASSLHGAVSTDTQYF.

By share of the sample, this clone is medium-sized. The chain employs TRBV25-1 and TRBJ2-7; 7 nucleotides line up with TRBD2. This CDR3 is built from 17 residues. Germline assignment: CDR1 MGHDK and CDR2 SYGVNS. Losses at the gene ends were 6 bases for V and 6 bases for J; bases not matched to a gene: 20. The CDR3 sequence is CASSGNGGGGRIGEQYF. The CDR3 DNA is TGTGCCAGCAGCGGAAACGGCGGAGGCGGGAGAATTGGCGAGCAGTACTTC.

The sample holds many counts of this clone. V gene TRBV9 combines with J gene TRBJ2-1, with no clear D. The CDR3 consists of 15 residues. Trimming cost V 0 bases and J 9 bases, with 16 bases left between them. Per the germline V gene, CDR1 is SGDLS and CDR2 is YYNGEE. The CDR3 region is CASSVAPQVVSEQFF. DNA for the CDR3: TGTGCCAGCAGCGTAGCCCCTCAGGTCGTGAGTGAGCAGTTCTTC.

By its share, this clone is medium-sized. V and J are TRBV7-2 and TRBJ2-7; 8 positions match TRBD2. The CDR3 totals 14 residues. The V segment lost 5 bases and the J segment 6 bases; nucleotides outside the gene matches: 9. Germline loops: CDR1 SGHTA, CDR2 FQGNSA. The DNA of the CDR3 is TGTGCCAGCAGCCCCCGGGGACTAGTCTCCGAGCAGTACTTC. It codes for CASSPRGLVSEQYF.

Ten or more counts support this clone. The same CDR3 can be traced to other DNA sequences in this sample. The chain uses TRBV6-1 and TRBJ1-1; the D is unclear. This CDR3 has 14 amino acids. CDR1 MNHNS and CDR2 SASEGT come from the germline V gene. Trimming cost V 6 bases and J 4 bases, with 15 bases left between them. CDR3 in amino acids: CASSRLNEGTEAFF. DNA for the CDR3: TGTGCCAGCAGCCGGCTAAATGAGGGCACTGAAGCTTTCTTT.

This clone was seen a few times. Just one base apart from a much larger clone, this may be a read error. The genes are TRBV19 and TRBJ2-1; D perhaps matches TRBD1 (6 bases). This CDR3 has 14 residues. CDR1 is LNHDA, CDR2 SQIVND, per germline (reference sequence). Here the CDR3 reads CASSIRGQYNEQLF. The CDR3 DNA is TGTGCCAGTAGTATTCGAGGACAGTACAATGAGCAGCTCTTC.

This clone was recorded at least ten times. This sequence joins TRBV20-1 and TRBJ2-1; 11 bases agree with TRBD2. J gave up 4 bases and V 3 bases, and 11 bases lay outside the gene matches. CDR1 is DFQATT, CDR2 SNEGSKA, per germline (reference sequence). The CDR3 spans 17 residues. The CDR3, as DNA: TGCAGTGCTAGCACCATAATGACTAGCGGGATATACAATGAGCAGTTCTTC. Its translation: CSASTIMTSGIYNEQFF.

This clone ranks as medium-sized (0.01 to 0.1%). The V call is TRBV28, the J call TRBJ1-5; 10 bases align to TRBD1. The CDR3 covers 15 residues. J was trimmed by 8 bases and V by 3 bases; bases with no gene match: 7. CDR1 and CDR2 from the germline V gene are MDHEN and SYDVKM. The CDR3 region has the DNA TGTGCCAGCAGTTTGCCGACAGGGGGCGTGGAGCCCCAGCATTTT. It specifies CASSLPTGGVEPQHF.